The T cell receptor beta chain described here comes from a study of shared clonotypes between healthy human individuals. Across the whole study: The study drew on two women and a few men aged 18 to 49 as donors.

With regard to this clone: Its matching antigen is unknown.

V gave up 8 bases and J gave up 7 bases, with 14 bases separating them. Germline V CDR1 and CDR2: MGHDK, SYGVNS. This CDR3 comprises 13 residues. Findings and limits, study-wide: Non-shared clonotypes displayed generation probabilities falling below those of clonotypes present in all four donors. The diversity represented, both genetic and in exposure history, was limited by few donors.

The method was immunoSEQ multiplex PCR; TCRdb's version includes in-frame clones alone and lacks a portion of them. This sample has approximately 1,000,000 clones; roughly 80% occur once, and the top ten carry almost 0.9%. V is TRBV25-1 and J is TRBJ1-4; D perhaps matches TRBD1 (5 bases). The sample taken for sequencing was memory CD4+ T cells from PBMCs. Sample subset: CD45RA-negative fraction. The sequence came from a man younger than 35 in good health. Some clones in this sample may be carry-over from other donors' samples. CDR3 nucleotides: TGTGCCAGCCGGGACCTAGGAAGTGAAAAACTGTTTTTT. It encodes CASRDLGSEKLFF. Combining the CDR3 with reference TRBV25-1 and TRBJ1-4 gives the whole variable domain EADIYQTPRYLVIGTGKKITLECSQTMGHDKMYWYQQDPGMELHLIHYSYGVNSTEKGDLSSESTVSRIRTEHFPLTLESARPSHTSQYLCASRDLGSEKLFFGSGTQLSVL.